The 4 T cell receptor beta chains in this list originate from one sample, sequenced in a study of blood T cell repertoires in COVID-19 (dated by TCRdb to 2020 to 2021). The library was built by means of the immunoSEQ multiplex PCR assay. As stored in TCRdb, this immuneACCESS dataset retains in-frame rearrangements with V and J assigned. A fraction of the clones does not appear; measured against another copy, unresolved V genes explain less than half of the discrepancy, and the remainder lacks a known reason. The sample profile shows under 200,000 clones; about 80% of them were found once. The ten largest clones add up to 9.5% to 13% of the sample. Sequenced: peripheral blood. These receptors were obtained from a man between 65 and 80 years old with active or convalescent COVID-19.

This clone was counted only a few times. This sequence joins TRBV18 and TRBJ1-2, with 8 bases that match TRBD1. The CDR3 contains 14 residues. V lost 6 bases, J lost 2 bases, and 5 bases stayed unmatched. Germline CDR1 KGHSH, CDR2 LQKENI. The CDR3: CASSKDRANYGYTF. The CDR3 DNA follows: TGTGCCAGCTCCAAGGACAGGGCCAACTATGGCTACACCTTC.

V usage is TRBV3-1 (or the pseudogene TRBV3-2) and J usage is TRBJ2-1; 7 bases agree with TRBD2. There are 14 residues in the CDR3. V lost 1 base to trimming and J lost 4 bases; unmatched junction nucleotides: 1. Germline CDR1 is LGHDT and CDR2 is YNNKEL (reference sequence). This CDR3 reads CASSQVREYNEQFF. As DNA, the CDR3 is TGTGCCAGCAGCCAAGTGCGGGAGTACAATGAGCAGTTCTTC.

The genes are TRBV7-9 and TRBJ1-4; D is perhaps TRBD1 (6 bases). V was cut by 8 bases and J by 0 bases, with 13 bases left in between. CDR1 is SEHNR and CDR2 is FQNEAQ in the germline V gene (reference sequence). The CDR3 is 15 amino acids. This CDR3 reads CASVRGGATNEKLFF. The CDR3 DNA reads as TGTGCCAGCGTAAGAGGGGGGGCAACTAATGAAAAACTGTTTTTT.

The chain has TRBV15 and TRBJ1-5; TRBD1 matches 8 bases. The CDR3 loop spans 17 amino acids. Losses at the gene ends were 6 bases for V and 2 bases for J; bases not matched to a gene: 12. Germline V gene sequence: CDR1 LNHNV, CDR2 YYDKDF (reference sequence). CDR3 sequence reads: CATRGQVTRGGNQPQHF. DNA of the CDR3: TGTGCCACCAGGGGACAGGTGACCCGGGGGGGCAATCAGCCCCAGCATTTT.